These 5 T cell receptor beta chains share one sample of origin, sequenced in a study of response to subunit inactivated influenza vaccine. One entry per CDR3 protein results from TCRdb running MiXCR on the RT-PCR reads. Of hundreds of thousands of distinct CDR3 sequences in the sample, 15% to 19% were seen once. The sequencing used PBMCs from blood, collected less than 13 days after vaccination. The receptors shown here come from a man aged 50 or older who received an inactivated influenza vaccine.

The chain's CDR3 is CASSLGTGWNEQFF. Here the CDR3 DNA reads TGCGCCAGCAGCCTGGGGACAGGGTGGAATGAGCAGTTCTTC. V usage is TRBV4-1 and J usage is TRBJ2-1, with 9 bases lining up with TRBD1. Per the germline V gene, CDR1 is MGHRA and CDR2 is YSYEKL. The trim removed 4 bases at V and 7 bases at J, leaving 5 bases unmatched. The CDR3 contains 14 residues.

In this sample, this clonotype turned up a few times. The chain has TRBV9 and TRBJ2-1; no firm D call. The CDR3 is made up of 13 amino acids. Per the germline V gene, CDR1 is SGDLS and CDR2 is YYNGEE. Trimming left V 0 bases short and J 6 bases short, with 7 bases between. The CDR3 protein is CASSVGATNEQFF. The CDR3 DNA reads TGTGCCAGCAGCGTAGGGGCTACCAATGAGCAGTTCTTC.

The genes are TRBV5-1 and TRBJ2-7; D gene unclear. The CDR3 extends over 15 amino acids. From germline, CDR1 is SGHRS and CDR2 YFSETQ. V dropped 0 bases and J dropped 2 bases, with 12 bases sitting between them. The CDR3, as DNA: TGCGCCAGCAGCTTGGCGGTCTCTGGCGCCTACGAGCAGTACTTC. This translates into CASSLAVSGAYEQYF.

This clonotype was observed a few times. The chain has TRBV12-3 or TRBV12-4 and TRBJ2-3, with 8 bases fitting TRBD1. The junction had 6 bases not matched to a gene; V was cut back by 7 bases and J by 0 bases. The CDR3 is made up of 15 amino acids. As DNA, the CDR3 is TGTGCCAGCACCGATTGGACAGGGAGCACAGATACGCAGTATTTT. It codes for CASTDWTGSTDTQYF.

The V and J genes are TRBV10-3 and TRBJ1-4, with 7 bases fitting TRBD1. From germline, CDR1 is ENHRY and CDR2 SYGVKD. The ends lost 6 bases at V and 3 bases at J; junction bases unmatched: 1. The length of the CDR3 is 13 residues. The CDR3 region is CAIRGTANEKLFF. The CDR3, as DNA: TGTGCCATCAGGGGGACAGCTAATGAAAAACTGTTTTTT.